Listed here is a single TCR beta chain. Its specificity is unknown. RNA was extracted with the RNeasy kit, and a quantity of roughly 0.5 to 1 ug was reverse transcribed using random hexamers. TCRdb ran MiXCR on the immunoSEQ multiplex PCR reads and lists one entry per CDR3 protein. The table includes more than 90,000 distinct CDR3 sequences, 90% to 95% detected once. The data belong to a study of CD8 T cells in Susac syndrome. Study-level results: It was acknowledged in the study that its TCR sequencing and HLA analysis involved a relatively small number of individuals.

Germline loops: CDR1 LGHNA, CDR2 YNFKEQ. Germline trimming cut 0 bases from V and 7 bases from J; bases unmatched to any gene: 17. The CDR3 contains 19 residues. The chain uses TRBV4-2 and TRBJ2-1, with 8 bases identical to TRBD2. The specimen was CD4+ T cells from PBMCs. The receptor's source is a human donor with multiple sclerosis. As DNA, the CDR3 is TGTGCCAGCAGCCAAGAGGGGAAGAATGGACTAGCCCTTGTGAATGAGCAGTTCTTC. It specifies CASSQEGKNGLALVNEQFF.